The rows below give T cell receptor beta chains drawn from one sample of a study of T cell responses to AZD1222 COVID-19 vaccine. Method: immunoSEQ multiplex PCR; TCRdb's copy keeps in-frame clones and lacks some. The sample contains 84,000 or so clones, over 75% of which appear only once. Sequenced material: peripheral blood, taken on day 0 of AZD1222 vaccination. The origin of the receptors is an adult in good health. Each CDR3 is given with its conserved first and last residue. The order of the fields is J gene, clone size, V gene, D gene, CDR3 protein, CDR3 DNA. D genes are given only for firm matches. Part of the rows lack a size; the others show once, few, many or a class for expanded clones.

>TRBJ2-2|-|TRBV5-4|TRBD2
CASSPSGLAGAGELFF
TGTGCCAGCAGCCCTTCGGGACTAGCGGGAGCGGGGGAGCTGTTTTTT
>TRBJ2-4|-|TRBV19|TRBD1
CASSRRTGGLLDIQYF
TGTGCCAGTAGCCGGAGGACAGGGGGCTTATTAGACATTCAGTACTTC
>TRBJ2-6|-|TRBV7-2|-
CASSLVAFGANVLTF
TGTGCCAGCAGCTTAGTGGCGTTTGGGGCCAACGTCCTGACTTTC
>TRBJ1-6|-|TRBV4-1|-
CASSRLQNNSPLHF
TGCGCCAGCAGCCGTCTACAGAATAATTCACCCCTCCACTTT
>TRBJ2-7|-|TRBV4-1|-
CASSPDRNSYYEQYF
TGCGCCAGCAGCCCAGACCGGAATAGTTACTACGAGCAGTACTTC
>TRBJ1-1|-|TRBV7-9|-
CASSSQGPNTEAFF
TGTGCCAGCAGCTCACAGGGTCCGAACACTGAAGCTTTCTTT
>TRBJ2-1|-|TRBV2|TRBD2
CASSSRPSGTANEQFF
TGTGCCAGCAGTTCTCGTCCTAGCGGGACTGCTAATGAGCAGTTCTTC
>TRBJ2-5|few|TRBV27|-
CASSFLGAGPQETQYF
TGTGCCAGCAGTTTCCTCGGCGCGGGACCCCAAGAGACCCAGTACTTC
>TRBJ2-2|few|TRBV6-5|-
CASTRLNPSAGELFF
TGTGCCAGCACACGACTCAATCCCAGCGCCGGGGAGCTGTTTTTT
>TRBJ1-2|-|TRBV6-4|-
CASSDSRSGYTF
TGTGCCAGCAGTGACTCTCGGTCTGGCTACACCTTC
>TRBJ2-3|-|TRBV18|TRBD1
CASSPQGQGADTQYF
TGTGCCAGCTCACCACAAGGACAGGGGGCAGATACGCAGTATTTT
>TRBJ1-6|many|TRBV9|TRBD1
CASSAGDRGNSPLHF
TGTGCCAGCAGCGCTGGGGACAGGGGTAATTCACCCCTCCACTTT
>TRBJ1-2|-|TRBV5-1|-
CASSSTPGGGYTF
TGCGCCAGCAGCTCGACTCCCGGGGGTGGCTACACCTTC
>TRBJ2-1|few|TRBV11-3|TRBD2
CASSGGGLAGSYNEQFF
TGTGCCAGCAGCGGGGGGGGACTCGCCGGCTCCTACAATGAGCAGTTCTTC